This is a list of T cell receptor beta chains from one sample in a study of blood T cells in healthy people across ages. TCRdb analysed the 5' RACE reads with MiXCR anew, one entry per CDR3 protein. The repertoire has more than 600,000 distinct CDR3 sequences, around 25% of them found once; the top ten carry 9% to 9.5%. The data were also submitted as part of a second study, on T cells of mothers and their children.

Sequences were obtained from blood. Receptors originate from a boy between 5 and 17 years old in good health. The conserved cysteine and the conserved F or W are not part of the CDR3 here.

>14|TRBJ2-1|TRBV20-1
SATLAGGSSYNEQF
>14|TRBJ2-7|TRBV4-3
ASSQRSGGSPYEQY
>15|TRBJ2-1|TRBV27
ASNYGRTSGTPGEQF
>11|-|TRBV29-1
SVAAAASYEQY
>12|TRBJ2-7|TRBV5-5
ASSLKGDRYEQY
>14|TRBJ2-7|TRBV5-1
ASSFTPDYTSYEQY
>9|TRBJ2-5|TRBV20-1
SARGGETQY
>13|TRBJ1-2|TRBV28
ASSLGRIRPVGYT
>13|TRBJ2-2|TRBV6-5
ASSPGLTNTGELF
>11|TRBJ2-3|TRBV7-2
ASSLVWADTQY
>9|TRBJ2-2|TRBV19
ATSEDGELF
>12|TRBJ2-1|TRBV28
ASSTGLLFNEQF
>12|TRBJ2-3|TRBV9
ASSVGQLTDTQY
>13|TRBJ2-5|TRBV5-6
ASSPRTGGSSTQY
>16|TRBJ2-1|TRBV20-1
SAREIAGTSGSYNEQF
>13|TRBJ1-2|TRBV5-1
ASSLTGGERNGYT
>11|TRBJ2-5|TRBV14
ASRAATEETQY
>14|TRBJ1-5|TRBV10-2
ASSPGAWGSNQPQH